One TCR beta chain is described in this entry. This sample stems from a study of blood T cell repertoires in COVID-19. Study overall: Samples of COVID-19 (acute and convalescent) were obtained from the United States, Italy and Spain.

Germline V gene sequence: CDR1 KGHSH, CDR2 LQKENI. Trimming left V 3 bases short and J 4 bases short, with 13 bases between. The CDR3 is 15 residues long. Original methodology: Amplification of reference gene primers provided the estimated nucleated cell counts. Sequencing was performed with immunoSEQ multiplex PCR; in TCRdb, only in-frame clones are kept and a portion is missing. V, J and clone size are those of that table, while D and trimming were read from the DNA. The sample has 75,000 to 90,000 clones, under 90% seen once. The genes are TRBV18 and TRBJ1-3; D is possibly TRBD1 (6 bases). This sequence originates from a woman aged 40 to 55 with active or convalescent COVID-19. Sample: peripheral blood. The CDR3 protein is CASSPSGTQGNTIYF. The CDR3 DNA sequence: TGTGCCAGCTCACCTTCGGGGACACAAGGAAACACCATATATTTT. The full variable domain, its missing parts supplied by reference TRBV18 and TRBJ1-3, is NAGVMQNPRHLVRRRGQEARLRCSPMKGHSHVYWYRQLPEEGLKFMVYLQKENIIDESGMPKERFSAEFPKEGPSILRIQQVVRGDSAAYFCASSPSGTQGNTIYFGEGSWLTVV.